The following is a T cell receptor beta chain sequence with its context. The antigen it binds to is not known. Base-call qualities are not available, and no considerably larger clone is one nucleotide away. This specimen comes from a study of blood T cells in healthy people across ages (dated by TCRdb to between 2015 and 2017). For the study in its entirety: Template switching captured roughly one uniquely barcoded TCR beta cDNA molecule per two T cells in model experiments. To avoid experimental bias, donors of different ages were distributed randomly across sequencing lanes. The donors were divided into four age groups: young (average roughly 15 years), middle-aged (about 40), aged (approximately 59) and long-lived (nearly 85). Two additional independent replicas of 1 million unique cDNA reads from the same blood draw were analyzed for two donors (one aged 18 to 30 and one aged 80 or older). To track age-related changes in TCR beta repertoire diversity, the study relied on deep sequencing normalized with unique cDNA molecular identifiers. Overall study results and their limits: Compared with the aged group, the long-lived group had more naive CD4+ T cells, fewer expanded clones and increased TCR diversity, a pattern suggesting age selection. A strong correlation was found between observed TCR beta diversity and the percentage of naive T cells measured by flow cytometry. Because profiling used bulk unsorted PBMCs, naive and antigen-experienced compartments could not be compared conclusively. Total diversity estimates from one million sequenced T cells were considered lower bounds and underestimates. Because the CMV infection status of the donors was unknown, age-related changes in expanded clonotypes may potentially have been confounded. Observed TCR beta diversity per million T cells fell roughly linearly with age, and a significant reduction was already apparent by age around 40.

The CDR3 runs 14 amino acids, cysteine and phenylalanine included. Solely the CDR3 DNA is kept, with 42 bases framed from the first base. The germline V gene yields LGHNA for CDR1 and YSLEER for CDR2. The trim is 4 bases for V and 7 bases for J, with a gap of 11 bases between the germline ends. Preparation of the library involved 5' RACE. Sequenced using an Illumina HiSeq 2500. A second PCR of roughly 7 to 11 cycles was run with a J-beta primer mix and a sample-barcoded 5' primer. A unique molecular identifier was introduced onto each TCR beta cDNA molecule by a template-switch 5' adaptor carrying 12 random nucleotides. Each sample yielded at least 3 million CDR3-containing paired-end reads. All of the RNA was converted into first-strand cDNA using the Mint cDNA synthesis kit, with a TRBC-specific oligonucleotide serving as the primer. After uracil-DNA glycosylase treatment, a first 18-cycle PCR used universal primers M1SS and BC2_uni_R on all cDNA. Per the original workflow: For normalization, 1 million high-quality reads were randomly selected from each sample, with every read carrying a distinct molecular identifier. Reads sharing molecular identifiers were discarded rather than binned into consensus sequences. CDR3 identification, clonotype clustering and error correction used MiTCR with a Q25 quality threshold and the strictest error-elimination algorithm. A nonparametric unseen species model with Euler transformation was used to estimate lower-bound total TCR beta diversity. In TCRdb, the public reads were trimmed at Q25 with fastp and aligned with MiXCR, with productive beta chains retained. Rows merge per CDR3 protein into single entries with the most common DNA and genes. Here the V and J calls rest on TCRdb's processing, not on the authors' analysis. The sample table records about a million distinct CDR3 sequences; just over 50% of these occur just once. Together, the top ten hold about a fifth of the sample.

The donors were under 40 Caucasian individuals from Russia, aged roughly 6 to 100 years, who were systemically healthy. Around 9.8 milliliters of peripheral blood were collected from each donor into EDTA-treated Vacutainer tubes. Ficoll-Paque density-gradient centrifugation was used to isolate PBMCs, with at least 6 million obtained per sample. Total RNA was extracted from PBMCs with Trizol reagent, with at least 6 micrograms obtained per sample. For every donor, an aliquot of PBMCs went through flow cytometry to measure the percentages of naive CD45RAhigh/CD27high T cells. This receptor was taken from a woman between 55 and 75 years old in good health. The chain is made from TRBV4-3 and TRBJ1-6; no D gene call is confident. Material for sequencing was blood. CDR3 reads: CASSPFGPNSPLHF. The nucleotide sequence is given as TGCGCCAGCAGCCCTTTCGGACCAAATTCACCCCTCCACTTT.